Shown below are 20 T cell receptor beta chains from a single sample sequenced in a study of blood T cell repertoires in COVID-19. Assay used: immunoSEQ multiplex PCR; TCRdb lists only in-frame clones, some missing. The sample lists about 210,000 clones; roughly 90% were seen once. Sequences were obtained from peripheral blood. The origin of the receptors is a man younger than 30 with active or convalescent COVID-19.

The CDR3 spells CASSLGVQGGEKLFF. For the CDR3, the DNA is TGCGCCAGCAGCTTGGGGGTCCAGGGTGGTGAAAAACTGTTTTTT. The gene calls are TRBV5-1 and TRBJ1-4; perhaps TRBD1 as D (5 bases). The length of the CDR3 is 15 residues. Trimming took 0 bases from V and 7 from J, leaving 13 bases between them. Germline V CDR1 and CDR2: SGHRS, YFSETQ. Full variable domain (outside the CDR3, taken from reference TRBV5-1 and TRBJ1-4): KAGVTQTPRYLIKTRGQQVTLSCSPISGHRSVSWYQQTPGQGLQFLFEYFSETQRNKGNFPGRFSGRQFSNSRSEMNVSTLELGDSALYLCASSLGVQGGEKLFFGSGTQLSVL.

This chain joins TRBV7-9 and TRBJ2-1, with 14 bases fitting TRBD2. The CDR3 runs to 16 residues. V lost 5 bases, J lost 9 bases, and 9 bases stayed unmatched. Germline values: CDR1 SEHNR, CDR2 FQNEAQ (reference sequence). The chain's CDR3 is CASSPRTSGRNSEQFF. The CDR3 nucleotides are TGTGCCAGCAGCCCTCGGACTAGCGGGAGGAATAGTGAGCAGTTCTTC.

V and J are TRBV10-3 and TRBJ2-3; 11 positions agree with TRBD2. V lost 6 bases, J lost 2 bases, and 7 bases stayed unmatched. The CDR3 is 16 amino acids. Germline values: CDR1 ENHRY, CDR2 SYGVKD. The CDR3 reads CAISQTSGETTDTQYF. The CDR3, as DNA: TGTGCCATCAGCCAGACTAGCGGGGAGACCACAGATACGCAGTATTTT.

The V and J genes are TRBV5-1 and TRBJ2-1; weak D call: TRBD1 (6 bases). V was trimmed by 7 bases and J by 3 bases, leaving 14 bases between them. Germline assignment: CDR1 SGHRS and CDR2 YFSETQ. This CDR3 comprises 14 residues. The CDR3 DNA sequence: TGCGCCAGCCGACAGGAGTCCGGCTACAATGAGCAGTTCTTC. This codes for CASRQESGYNEQFF.

The chain has TRBV4-3 and TRBJ2-2; D might be TRBD2 (5 bases). The CDR3 consists of 14 residues. Trimming left V 4 bases short and J 6 bases short, with 12 bases between. Germline V lookup: CDR1 LGHNA, CDR2 YSLEER. CDR3 sequence reads: CASSPGWGSGELFF. CDR3 DNA: TGCGCCAGCAGCCCGGGGTGGGGTTCCGGGGAGCTGTTTTTT.

The rearrangement uses TRBV7-9 and TRBJ1-5, with D unclear. With 6 bases removed from V and 9 bases from J, the gap between germline ends came to 12 bases. CDR3 length equals 12 residues. Germline-derived CDR1 and CDR2 are SEHNR and FQNEAQ (reference sequence). The CDR3 here is CASRKEEGPQHF. The CDR3 bases are TGTGCCAGCAGAAAGGAGGAAGGGCCCCAGCATTTT.

This chain connects TRBV11-2 to TRBJ2-1; D might be TRBD2 (7 bases). This CDR3 contains 15 residues. CDR1 is SGHAT, CDR2 FQNNGV, per germline. The V end lost 1 base, the J end lost 4 bases, and 11 bases lay between the germline ends. The CDR3 sequence is CASSLGGGLYNEQFF. DNA of the CDR3: TGTGCCAGCAGCTTAGGGGGGGGGCTGTACAATGAGCAGTTCTTC.

This clone was detected once. The gene calls are TRBV30 and TRBJ2-3; D is ambiguous. In germline, CDR1 is GTSNPN, CDR2 SVGIG (reference sequence). Trimming removed 4 bases at V and 0 bases at J, with 8 bases between. CDR3 size: 13 residues. CDR3 sequence reads: CAWMAGSTDTQYF. The DNA of the CDR3 is TGTGCCTGGATGGCAGGCAGCACAGATACGCAGTATTTT.

The rearrangement links TRBV5-6 to TRBJ2-1; no definite D call. The ends were cut back, 4 bases at V and 4 bases at J, with 3 bases in the middle. Germline V gives CDR1 SGHDT, CDR2 YYEEEE. CDR3 size: 11 residues. CDR3: CASSQYNEQFF. The CDR3 DNA follows: TGTGCCAGCAGCCAATACAATGAGCAGTTCTTC.

This rearrangement joins TRBV11-2 to TRBJ1-4; unclear D gene. Germline V lookup: CDR1 SGHAT, CDR2 FQNNGV. This CDR3 comprises 16 residues. Trimming left V 1 base short and J 0 bases short, with 9 bases between. Written as DNA, the CDR3 is TGTGCCAGCAGCTTAGGGCAGACTGCAACTAATGAAAAACTGTTTTTT. It yields the protein CASSLGQTATNEKLFF.

The chain employs TRBV5-1 and TRBJ2-3, with 10 bases lining up with TRBD1. This CDR3 contains 16 residues. Unmatched junction bases numbered 4, after V lost 0 bases and J lost 3 bases. CDR1 and CDR2 from the germline V gene are SGHRS and YFSETQ. The CDR3 nucleotides are TGCGCCAGCAGCTTGGGACAGGGGGCGAGGACAGATACGCAGTATTTT. Translated: CASSLGQGARTDTQYF.

The chain uses TRBV4-1 and TRBJ2-3; 10 bases are shared with TRBD2. The CDR3 sequence is 18 residues long. Germline CDR1 and CDR2: MGHRA and YSYEKL. V shed 5 bases, J shed 2 bases, and the junction held 13 bases outside the gene matches. DNA for the CDR3: TGCGCCAGCAGCAGGGGTAGCGGGGGGATAGACACCACAGATACGCAGTATTTT. Its protein is CASSRGSGGIDTTDTQYF.

The rearrangement links TRBV12-5 to TRBJ2-2; D is unresolved. The CDR3 sequence is 17 residues long. Per the germline V gene, CDR1 is LGHNT and CDR2 is FRNRAP. V lost 3 bases, J lost 0 bases, and 14 bases lay in between. CDR3 nucleotide sequence: TGTGCTAGTGGTTTTTCGTTGCGGCCCCCGAACACCGGGGAGCTGTTTTTT. This codes for CASGFSLRPPNTGELFF.

The chain links TRBV30 to TRBJ2-2; possibly TRBD2 for D (6 bases). V lost 0 bases to trimming and J lost 3 bases, with 14 bases between them. The germline gives CDR1 GTSNPN, CDR2 SVGIG (reference sequence). The CDR3 covers 16 residues. The CDR3 DNA reads as TGTGCCTGGAGTGTATTATTCAGGGAGGACACCGGGGAGCTGTTTTTT. Translating it yields CAWSVLFREDTGELFF.

The chain links TRBV14 to TRBJ1-6, with D hard to call. From germline, CDR1 is SGHDN and CDR2 FVKESK. The CDR3 runs 15 residues. The ends were cut back, 8 bases at V and 0 bases at J, with 11 bases in the middle. The CDR3 loop reads CASAMSSSYNSPLHF. CDR3 DNA sequence: TGTGCCAGCGCCATGTCTAGCTCCTATAATTCACCCCTCCACTTT. The entire variable domain, with the rest obtained from reference TRBV14 and TRBJ1-6, is as follows: EAGVTQFPSHSVIEKGQTVTLRCDPISGHDNLYWYRRVMGKEIKFLLHFVKESKQDESGMPNNRFLAERTGGTYSTLKVQPAELEDSGVYFCASAMSSSYNSPLHFGNGTRLTVT.

The V call is TRBV19, the J call TRBJ2-1, with 14 nucleotides matching TRBD2. Per the germline V gene, CDR1 is LNHDA and CDR2 is SQIVND (reference sequence). Losses at the gene ends were 5 bases for V and 5 bases for J; bases not matched to a gene: 8. The CDR3 has 17 residues. This chain's CDR3 is CASSSGRLAGGNNEQFF. CDR3 in DNA: TGTGCCAGTAGTTCTGGGCGACTAGCGGGGGGGAACAATGAGCAGTTCTTC.

V gene TRBV29-1 combines with J gene TRBJ1-5; 7 nucleotides line up with TRBD1. Unmatched junction bases numbered 12, after V lost 7 bases and J lost 0 bases. The CDR3 covers 16 residues. Germline lookup yields CDR1 SQVTM and CDR2 ANQGSEA. The chain's CDR3 is CSGLGQHLSSNQPQHF. The DNA of the CDR3 is TGCAGCGGACTGGGACAGCATTTGTCTAGCAATCAGCCCCAGCATTTT.

The V call is TRBV30, the J call TRBJ1-1; the D is unclear. From germline, CDR1 is GTSNPN and CDR2 SVGIG (reference sequence). This CDR3 contains 13 residues. The V end was cut by 2 bases, the J end by 5 bases, with 12 bases between. In DNA form, the CDR3 reads TGTGCCTGGAGTAAAAAGACGGGGACTGAAGCTTTCTTT. Residues: CAWSKKTGTEAFF.

The chain links TRBV23-1 to TRBJ1-2; maybe TRBD1 (5 bases). TRBV23-1 counts as an open reading frame of uncertain function. This CDR3 comprises 14 residues. Trimming removed 4 bases at V and 6 bases at J, with 15 bases between. Here the CDR3 DNA reads TGCGCCAGCAGTCGCCTGGCAGGGTCCCATGGCTACACCTTC. Amino acids: CASSRLAGSHGYTF.

As for this clone: The same CDR3 is also encoded by other DNA sequences in this sample. The chain carries TRBV7-9 and TRBJ1-4; D call uncertain. V was trimmed by 0 bases and J by 0 bases, leaving 5 bases between them. The germline gives CDR1 SEHNR, CDR2 FQNEAQ (reference sequence). The CDR3 sequence is 15 residues long. This chain's CDR3 is CASSLAAATNEKLFF. The CDR3 DNA reads as TGTGCCAGCAGCTTAGCAGCCGCAACTAATGAAAAACTGTTTTTT.